The text below deals with one TCR beta chain. Its antigen is not known. Sequencing was performed with immunoSEQ multiplex PCR; in TCRdb, only in-frame clones are kept and a portion is missing. Of tens of thousands of clones in the sample, approximately 90% are singletons; the top ten hold around 5.4%. Stated time point: week 35, safety follow-up. Each dose of the vaccine consisted of 300 ug of mutant IDH1 20-mer peptide, with topical imiquimod. Donors had new WHO grade 3 or 4 IDH1-mutant, ATRX-lost astrocytomas. This CDR3 comprises 16 residues. Germline values: CDR1 SGHRS, CDR2 YFSETQ. V was shortened by 0 bases and J by 0 bases, with 10 bases between the two germline ends. The entry originates in a study of a mutant IDH1 vaccine in newly diagnosed glioma.

The sequences come from PBMCs, collected from a glioma patient whose treatment included an IDH1 peptide vaccine. This sequence originates from a woman aged 40 to 55 with glioma. The chain employs TRBV5-1 and TRBJ1-3, with D perhaps matching TRBD1 (6 bases). DNA of the CDR3: TGCGCCAGCAGCTTGGGGACAGCAAACTCTGGAAACACCATATATTTT. It translates to CASSLGTANSGNTIYF.